These T cell receptor beta chains were read from a single sample in a study of blood T cell repertoires in COVID-19. TCRdb's copy holds only in-frame clones and misses some; the assay was immunoSEQ multiplex PCR. Seen here are some 74,000 clones, around four fifths observed once, and the top ten hold just under 10%. Sequences were obtained from peripheral blood. Every receptor here comes from a woman aged 50 to 65 with acute or convalescent COVID-19. Both conserved end residues are trimmed from each CDR3.

v_call cdr3_aa
TRBV30 AWKTAGKEAF
TRBV7-9 ASSLGQNTEAF
TRBV5-1 ASSLVEPSETQY
TRBV21-1 ASGRRTGENQETQY
TRBV19 ASSRTAGGEPNPQF
TRBV7-2 ASSLDPIPNTEAF
TRBV11-2 ASSPRSDAGNTIY
TRBV29-1 SVDRGIGSTDTQY
TRBV4-2 ASSQDFAGASSGANVLT
TRBV2 ASSLNDEQF
TRBV6-5 ASRRQITYEQY
TRBV13 ASSRTSGNNEQF
TRBV3-1/TRBV3-2 ASSQGLPSGAPD
TRBV5-4 ASSSTSGSYEQY
TRBV21-1 ASRTTGTYTGELF
TRBV4-1 ASSLLAGGLEQY
TRBV5-1 ASSPQGVSNTGELF
TRBV18 ASSLGDSYNSPLH
TRBV4-2 ASSQDEGLGYT
TRBV7-2 ASSPDRGTYEQY
TRBV7-9 ASSLVALNTGELF
TRBV12-3/TRBV12-4 ASRQGNYGYT
TRBV27 ASSFWANNEQF
TRBV14 ASSQGGTGGWETQY
TRBV11-3 ASSLGVSSGGELF
TRBV2 ASNYRDINEKLF
TRBV5-1 ASSLTSGYDTGELF
TRBV7-9 ASSSPRTKRDRSTDTQY
TRBV24-1 ATSELTSGISETQY
TRBV4-1 ASSQAIAGGLRDTQY
TRBV5-5 ASSLGRSSYNEQF
TRBV4-3 ASSQEPLGGSQGDTQY
TRBV18 ASSRSGTTGEKLF
TRBV11-3 ASSLGGQSSEQY
TRBV19 ASGATGNTGELF
TRBV12-3/TRBV12-4 ASSFGTGGTF
TRBV28 ASSSSPDIREQY
TRBV7-2 ASSFAGPGELF
TRBV4-3 ASSQEISTSGSYFSEQF
TRBV6-5 ASSYSIQGATEAF
TRBV19 ASRAGRYNSPLH
TRBV4-3 ASSQGFSHQLTYEQY
TRBV7-8 ASSLVRGGGYT
TRBV3-1/TRBV3-2 ASSATRDSYNEQF
TRBV4-1 ASSHLDRATNYGYT
TRBV7-2 ASSLAIGIQETQY
TRBV3-1/TRBV3-2 ASSQDRLARGETQY
TRBV28 ASTSSGRNTDTQY
TRBV2 ASSETTFSSYNEQF
TRBV28 ASSLGAEYQETQY
TRBV4-1 ASSQVYRGINQPQH
TRBV12-3/TRBV12-4 ASSLSVSEQF
TRBV7-2 ASTKQDGAYNEQF
TRBV7-2 ASSLVQGWENEQF
TRBV10-3 AIGAGVEQF
TRBV30 AWSGTPSGRAGEQF
TRBV19 ASSIYVRSTEKLF